This T cell receptor beta chain is drawn from a study of shared clonotypes between healthy human individuals. Generated by immunoSEQ multiplex PCR, the TCRdb table keeps only in-frame clones and is missing some. In the table there are 1.5 million to 2.5 million clones, about 95% of which are singletons. Terminally differentiated effector memory CD45RA+ cells were excluded from the naive CD8 cells, which were CD45RO-negative and positively selected for CCR7. The CDR3 extends over 14 amino acids. V was shortened by 2 bases and J by 7 bases, with 11 bases between the two germline ends. CDR1 and CDR2 (germline): SEHNR, FQNEAQ (reference sequence).

Sequencing used naive CD8+ T cells sorted from blood. V gene TRBV7-9 combines with J gene TRBJ1-4; no reliable D call. The source is a man aged 18 to 29 in good health. The CDR3 reads CASSLFREGEKLFF. DNA of the CDR3: TGTGCCAGCAGCTTATTTCGGGAGGGTGAAAAACTGTTTTTT.